This T cell receptor beta chain was recovered during a study of shared clonotypes between healthy human individuals. Per germline, CDR1 SGDLS and CDR2 YYNGEE. The CDR3 runs to 14 residues. The V gene lost 2 bases and the J gene lost 5 bases, with 11 bases spanning the gap. Sequenced by immunoSEQ multiplex PCR; TCRdb stores in-frame clones only, minus some. The sample shows around 690,000 clones, about 92% of them seen only once. The chain has TRBV9 and TRBJ2-1; D is perhaps TRBD1 (5 bases). The material sequenced was memory CD8+ T cells from PBMCs. The subset is: CD45RO+ cells pooled with CCR7-negative TemRA cells. This receptor was identified in a young man in good health. Some clones in this sample may be carry-over from other donors' samples. The CDR3, as DNA: TGTGCCAGCAGCGTTTCTGCAGGGCACAATGAGCAGTTCTTC. Translation gives CASSVSAGHNEQFF. Full variable domain (outside the CDR3, taken from reference TRBV9 and TRBJ2-1): DSGVTQTPKHLITATGQRVTLRCSPRSGDLSVYWYQQSLDQGLQFLIQYYNGEERAKGNILERFSAQQFPDLHSELNLSSLELGDSALYFCASSVSAGHNEQFFGPGTRLTVL.